Listed here are 23 T cell receptor beta chains from one sample, sequenced in a study of shared clonotypes between healthy human individuals. The assay was immunoSEQ multiplex PCR, and TCRdb's table has in-frame clones only and misses some. The top ten hold less than 0.12% of the sample, which has 660,000 or so clones, 95% to 97% seen once. Naive-designated CD8 cells lacked CD45RO, were positively enriched for CCR7, and omitted terminally differentiated effector memory CD45RA+ cells. The specimen was naive CD8+ T cells sorted from blood. These TCRs come from a woman aged 25 to 39 in good health.

Concerning this clone: The same CDR3 arises from other DNA sequences in this sample as well. This sequence joins TRBV27 and TRBJ2-3, with D possibly being TRBD2 (6 bases). The CDR3 consists of 13 residues. V was shortened by 2 bases and J by 3 bases, with 6 bases between the two germline ends. CDR1 and CDR2 from the germline V gene are MNHEY and SMNVEV (reference sequence). This CDR3 reads CASSLAGTDTQYF. For the CDR3, the DNA is TGTGCCAGCAGTTTAGCGGGAACAGATACGCAGTATTTT.

The chain carries TRBV10-3 and TRBJ2-1; 9 bases line up with TRBD2. Germline values: CDR1 ENHRY, CDR2 SYGVKD. This CDR3 spans 15 amino acids. V lost 2 bases to trimming and J lost 7 bases; unmatched junction nucleotides: 6. CDR3 in DNA: TGTGCCATCAGTGAGATGGAGCGGGAGGCAAATGAGCAGTTCTTC. Translating it yields CAISEMEREANEQFF.

Concerning this clone: Other DNA sequences in this specimen translate into the identical CDR3. V gene TRBV7-9 combines with J gene TRBJ2-7; D is uncertain. V was pared by 5 bases and J by 2 bases, with 10 bases between. Germline-derived CDR1 and CDR2 are SEHNR and FQNEAQ (reference sequence). This CDR3 has 13 residues. The DNA of the CDR3 is TGTGCCAGCAGCGCGCCAGGAGCCTACGAGCAGTACTTC. This gives the protein CASSAPGAYEQYF.

The J gene is TRBJ1-2, the V gene TRBV2; a weak D match, TRBD1 (5 bases). The CDR3 is 15 amino acids. V was cut by 2 bases and J by 4 bases, with 14 bases left in between. Germline values: CDR1 SNHLY, CDR2 FYNNEI. The CDR3: CASSEPRTRGYGYTF. Here the CDR3 DNA reads TGTGCCAGCAGTGAACCCCGGACAAGGGGCTATGGCTACACCTTC.

The chain couples TRBV2 to TRBJ2-6; the D is unclear. The V gene lost 3 bases and the J gene lost 0 bases, with 3 bases spanning the gap. The CDR3 contains 14 residues. Germline loops: CDR1 SNHLY, CDR2 FYNNEI. CDR3 coding DNA: TGTGCCAGCAGTGACGACTCTGGGGCCAACGTCCTGACTTTC. This translates into CASSDDSGANVLTF.

This chain joins TRBV7-8 and TRBJ2-1; 15 bases agree with TRBD2. The V gene end was trimmed by 5 bases and the J gene end by 5 bases; junction bases not matched to a gene: 13. Germline V lookup: CDR1 SGHVS, CDR2 FQNEAQ. This CDR3 spans 19 amino acids. The CDR3 here is CASSPAIWTSGRAHNEQFF. CDR3 coding DNA: TGTGCCAGCAGCCCTGCGATTTGGACTAGCGGGAGGGCCCACAATGAGCAGTTCTTC.

In its sample, this clone was seen once. This sequence joins TRBV27 and TRBJ2-5; 9 bases fit TRBD2. The CDR3 is 18 amino acids. Germline lookup yields CDR1 MNHEY and CDR2 SMNVEV (reference sequence). V lost 4 bases, J lost 1 base, and 13 bases stayed unmatched. The CDR3 sequence: CASSSGLAGTLGQETQYF. Here the CDR3 DNA reads TGTGCCAGCAGTTCAGGGCTAGCGGGAACCCTAGGCCAAGAGACCCAGTACTTC.

This chain connects TRBV11-2 to TRBJ1-2; tentative D call: TRBD1 (6 bases). With 1 base removed from V and 3 bases from J, the gap between germline ends came to 15 bases. Germline V gene lookup returns CDR1 SGHAT and CDR2 FQNNGV. This CDR3 region has 16 residues. The CDR3: CASSLGTGPGDYGYTF. CDR3 nucleotides: TGTGCCAGCAGCTTAGGTACAGGGCCGGGAGACTATGGCTACACCTTC.

The CDR3 region has the DNA TGTGCCAGTAGTATAGCGATGGGGGCCAGCTACGAGCAGTACTTC. Its protein product is CASSIAMGASYEQYF. The genes are TRBV19 and TRBJ2-7, with D maybe TRBD1 (6 bases). This CDR3 region has 15 residues. Per germline, CDR1 LNHDA and CDR2 SQIVND (reference sequence). V gave up 1 base and J gave up 3 bases, with 13 bases separating them. The whole variable domain, remainder taken from reference TRBV19 and TRBJ2-7, is DGGITQSPKYLFRKEGQNVTLSCEQNLNHDAMYWYRQDPGQGLRLIYYSQIVNDFQKGDIAEGYSVSREKKESFPLTVTSAQKNPTAFYLCASSIAMGASYEQYFGPGTRLTVT.

Comments on this clone: Other DNA sequences in this sample translate to the same CDR3. The CDR3 reads CASSYSTGAQETQYF. The CDR3, as DNA: TGTGCCAGCAGTTACTCGACAGGAGCCCAAGAGACCCAGTACTTC. The rearrangement joins TRBV6-5 to TRBJ2-5; weak D call: TRBD1 (6 bases). Germline CDR1 is MNHEY and CDR2 is SVGAGI. This CDR3 has 15 amino acids. V shed 0 bases and J shed 1 base, with 9 bases lying between them.

The genes are TRBV19 and TRBJ2-7; TRBD2 might be the D (5 bases). Trimming left V 2 bases short and J 2 bases short, with 10 bases between. Germline loops: CDR1 LNHDA, CDR2 SQIVND (reference sequence). This CDR3 spans 14 amino acids. CDR3 residues: CASSISGTAYEQYF. The CDR3 nucleotides are TGTGCCAGTAGTATAAGCGGAACTGCCTACGAGCAGTACTTC.

The V gene is TRBV21-1, the J gene TRBJ2-7; the table's TRBD2 call for D was not verified on the DNA. TRBV21-1 has pseudogene status. The CDR3 runs to 14 residues. CDR3 DNA sequence: TGTGCCAGCCCAAAGGTGCGGGAGTCTCGCGAGCAGTACTTC. Translation: CASPKVRESREQYF.

The chain has TRBV27 and TRBJ1-5, with D unclear. The V end was cut by 6 bases, the J end by 0 bases, with 6 bases between. Germline CDR1 MNHEY, CDR2 SMNVEV (reference sequence). This CDR3 comprises 13 residues. Here the CDR3 reads CASSADSNQPQHF. Here the CDR3 DNA reads TGTGCCAGCAGCGCAGATAGCAATCAGCCCCAGCATTTT.

The chain carries TRBV28 and TRBJ2-5; D unresolved. The J call may be in error: the DNA end matches TRBJ2-7 better. Germline CDR1 reads MDHEN; CDR2 reads SYDVKM. The CDR3 totals 14 residues. The CDR3 nucleotides are TGTGCCAGCAGTACCAGCTTGGTTGGCTACGAGCAGTACTTC. This gives the protein CASSTSLVGYEQYF.

The rearrangement joins TRBV13 to TRBJ2-5; 9 bases align to TRBD1. V gave up 5 bases and J gave up 2 bases; unmatched junction bases: 9. The CDR3 extends over 16 amino acids. From germline, CDR1 is PRHDT and CDR2 FYEKMQ (reference sequence). The CDR3 sequence: CASSTGTGWGQETQYF. CDR3 sequence (DNA): TGTGCCAGCAGCACAGGGACAGGGTGGGGACAAGAGACCCAGTACTTC.

The chain links TRBV6-5 to TRBJ2-7; D is perhaps TRBD1 or TRBD2 (5 bases each). Germline V lookup: CDR1 MNHEY, CDR2 SVGAGI. Deletions cut 6 bases from V and 2 bases from J, with 14 bases between. CDR3 length: 14 amino acids. The DNA of the CDR3 is TGTGCCAGCAGCCCTGGGACGCTGGCCTACGAGCAGTACTTC. Its protein is CASSPGTLAYEQYF.

The chain carries TRBV5-8 and TRBJ2-2; 8 positions agree with TRBD2. The junction had 9 bases not matched to a gene; V was cut back by 1 base and J by 7 bases. In germline, CDR1 is SGHTS, CDR2 YDEGEE. The CDR3 has 16 residues. CDR3 residues: CASSLPRASGFGELFF. DNA of the CDR3: TGTGCCAGCAGCTTGCCAAGGGCTAGCGGGTTCGGGGAGCTGTTTTTT.

The chain carries TRBV5-1 and TRBJ1-2; 7 bases fit TRBD1. With V trimmed by 1 base and J by 8 bases, 5 bases remained unmatched. CDR1 and CDR2 from the germline V gene are SGHRS and YFSETQ. CDR3 length: 13 amino acids. CDR3 in amino acids: CASSLTGVDGYTF. The CDR3 bases are TGCGCCAGCAGCTTGACAGGGGTAGACGGCTACACCTTC.

The CDR3 loop reads CASRYRVGDTEAFF. CDR3 DNA sequence: TGTGCCAGCCGGTACAGGGTCGGCGACACTGAAGCTTTCTTT. The chain links TRBV2 to TRBJ1-1; weak D call: TRBD1 (6 bases). The CDR3 sequence is 14 residues long. V was trimmed by 8 bases and J by 3 bases, leaving 16 bases between them. Looked up from germline, CDR1 is SNHLY and CDR2 is FYNNEI.

This clone was recorded only once. At one end, the junction sequence differs from germline, possibly due to a read error. The chain carries TRBV10-3 and TRBJ2-7; 8 nucleotides agree with TRBD2. The CDR3 length is 13 residues. Germline values: CDR1 ENHRY, CDR2 SYGVKD. The CDR3 nucleotides are TGTGCCATCAGTCGGGGGGGCTCCTACGAGCAGCACTTC. The encoded protein is CAISRGGSYEQHF.

J is TRBJ2-3 and V is TRBV28; 8 nucleotides line up with TRBD2. CDR3 length equals 16 residues. Germline CDR1 reads MDHEN; CDR2 reads SYDVKM. V was pared by 8 bases and J by 0 bases, with 10 bases of the junction left unmatched. CDR3 residues: CASFGLAETSTDTQYF. The CDR3 nucleotides are TGTGCCAGCTTCGGACTAGCTGAGACTAGCACAGATACGCAGTATTTT. Based on the CDR3 plus reference TRBV28 and TRBJ2-3, the full variable domain is DVKVTQSSRYLVKRTGEKVFLECVQDMDHENMFWYRQDPGLGLRLIYFSYDVKMKEKGDIPEGYSVSREKKERFSLILESASTNQTSMYLCASFGLAETSTDTQYFGPGTRLTVL.

The gene calls are TRBV7-2 and TRBJ1-4; possible D gene TRBD1, 6 bases. This CDR3 has 15 amino acids. The germline CDR1 and CDR2 sequences are SGHTA and FQGNSA. V was trimmed by 1 base and J by 0 bases, leaving 6 bases between them. CDR3 in DNA: TGTGCCAGCAGCTTAGGGACAGCAACTAATGAAAAACTGTTTTTT. Translation: CASSLGTATNEKLFF.

V is TRBV5-1 and J is TRBJ1-2; 8 bases map to TRBD1. This CDR3 spans 16 amino acids. Germline V gene sequence: CDR1 SGHRS, CDR2 YFSETQ. Losses at the gene ends were 4 bases for V and 6 bases for J; bases not matched to a gene: 14. The CDR3 loop is CASSTPGQATVDGYTF. The CDR3 DNA follows: TGCGCCAGCAGCACCCCGGGACAGGCCACTGTGGATGGCTACACCTTC.